In this sample, the clone carrying this TCR beta chain turned up a few times. Its antigen is still unknown. These data originate in a study of response to subunit inactivated influenza vaccine. Whole-study findings and limits: It was suggested by the authors that few new T cells are recruited by each seasonal influenza vaccination.

V lost 5 bases and J lost 5, with 16 bases in between. The germline gives CDR1 SGHTA, CDR2 FQGNSA. CDR3 size: 15 residues. TCRdb independently ran MiXCR on the RT-PCR reads; one entry per CDR3 protein. The sample consists of 500,000 to 600,000 distinct CDR3 sequences, 14% of them appearing once. The V and J genes are TRBV7-2 and TRBJ2-4, with D possibly being TRBD1 or TRBD2 (5 bases each). This receptor was identified in a man aged 50-60 years who received an inactivated influenza vaccine. This specimen was PBMCs from blood, taken less than 13 days after vaccination. DNA of the CDR3: TGTGCCAGCAGCCCCCGCCGGGGCCCTGAAAACATTCAGTACTTC. This encodes CASSPRRGPENIQYF.